The T cell receptor (beta chain) described here comes from a study of cytomegalovirus exposure and HLA in healthy donors. Study details: As an earlier analysis found, about 179 million T cells yielded around 110 million unique TCR beta sequences.

Overall study results and limits: The study flagged roughly 160 TCR beta chains as cytomegalovirus-associated.

The V gene lost 1 base and the J gene lost 2 bases, with 7 bases spanning the gap. Germline CDR1 SGHRS, CDR2 YFSETQ. The CDR3 totals 14 residues. A word on this clone: Its target is unknown.

Use of 60 Vbeta and 13 Jbeta primers characterized the PCR. The assay was immunoSEQ multiplex PCR, and TCRdb's table has in-frame clones only and misses some. The sample has 250,000 to 300,000 clones; approximately 84% are singletons. This chain links TRBV5-1 with TRBJ1-5; D might be TRBD1 (5 bases). The sample was PBMCs. The receptor comes from a woman aged 40-49 years in good health and CMV-seropositive. The CDR3 DNA reads as TGCGCCAGCAGCTTGCAGGGTGGCAATCAGCCCCAGCATTTT. Translated: CASSLQGGNQPQHF.